Listed below are T cell receptor beta chains from one sample, sequenced in a study of T-cell memory formation after mild COVID-19. TCRdb called the 5' RACE reads again in MiXCR, with one record for every CDR3 protein. Of 200,000 to 250,000 distinct CDR3 sequences listed, just over 9.5% were seen once; the top ten hold 3% to 4.5%. Sequencing was done on a sample of PBMCs or a T cell subset sorted from them (not recorded which). The receptors originated from a man aged 18 to 35 who had mild COVID-19 (a few samples of this study predate the infection). Cell type and time point are not known. The CDR3 runs from the conserved cysteine through the conserved F or W. Each record gives: D gene, J gene, V gene, clone size, CDR3 protein, CDR3 DNA. The D gene is left open where the match is weak. Where a row states a size, it is once, few, many or the class of an expanded clone; other rows omit it.

d_call: NA; j_call: TRBJ2-3; v_call: TRBV9; clone_size: NA; cdr3_aa: CASSGWTGQGTDTQYF; cdr3_nt: TGTGCCAGCAGCGGATGGACGGGCCAAGGCACAGATACGCAGTATTTT
d_call: TRBD1; j_call: TRBJ1-5; v_call: TRBV6-2/TRBV6-3; clone_size: NA; cdr3_aa: CASSYGQGAGQPQHF; cdr3_nt: TGTGCCAGCAGTTACGGGCAGGGGGCGGGTCAGCCCCAGCATTTT
d_call: NA; j_call: TRBJ1-6; v_call: TRBV6-5; clone_size: few; cdr3_aa: CASSSTPGTTSSYNSPLHF; cdr3_nt: TGTGCCAGCAGTTCAACTCCCGGGACTACTAGCTCCTATAATTCACCCCTCCACTTT
d_call: TRBD1; j_call: TRBJ2-3; v_call: TRBV15; clone_size: NA; cdr3_aa: CATSRSGTEHTDTQYF; cdr3_nt: TGTGCCACCAGCAGATCCGGGACAGAACACACAGATACGCAGTATTTT
d_call: TRBD1; j_call: TRBJ1-3; v_call: TRBV29-1; clone_size: NA; cdr3_aa: CSVIDRGTGNTIYF; cdr3_nt: TGCAGCGTTATAGACAGGGGGACTGGAAACACCATATATTTT
d_call: NA; j_call: TRBJ2-1; v_call: TRBV4-3; clone_size: many; cdr3_aa: CASSQDARGGGPNGQFF; cdr3_nt: TGCGCCAGCAGCCAAGATGCCCGTGGCGGGGGCCCTAATGGGCAGTTCTTC
d_call: TRBD2; j_call: TRBJ2-3; v_call: TRBV11-2; clone_size: NA; cdr3_aa: CASSFYFSGGTDTQYF; cdr3_nt: TGTGCCAGCAGCTTCTATTTTAGCGGGGGCACAGATACGCAGTATTTT
d_call: NA; j_call: TRBJ1-5; v_call: TRBV10-3; clone_size: few; cdr3_aa: CAISYYYSNQPQHF; cdr3_nt: TGTGCCATCAGTTATTACTATAGCAATCAGCCCCAGCATTTT
d_call: TRBD2; j_call: TRBJ2-1; v_call: TRBV13; clone_size: NA; cdr3_aa: CASSFFRGGNNEQFF; cdr3_nt: TGTGCCAGCAGCTTCTTTCGGGGGGGAAACAATGAGCAGTTCTTC
d_call: TRBD1; j_call: TRBJ2-3; v_call: TRBV5-1; clone_size: NA; cdr3_aa: CASSLPGTGITDTQYF; cdr3_nt: TGCGCCAGCAGCTTGCCCGGGACAGGGATCACAGATACGCAGTATTTT
d_call: TRBD1; j_call: TRBJ1-3; v_call: TRBV4-2; clone_size: few; cdr3_aa: CASSLKPPQGAAGNTIYF; cdr3_nt: TGTGCCAGCAGCCTTAAACCGCCGCAGGGGGCAGCTGGAAACACCATATATTTT
d_call: NA; j_call: TRBJ1-2; v_call: TRBV20-1; clone_size: NA; cdr3_aa: CSARPALTRSNYGYTF; cdr3_nt: TGCAGTGCTAGACCGGCATTAACACGTTCTAACTATGGCTACACCTTC
d_call: NA; j_call: TRBJ2-7; v_call: TRBV11-2; clone_size: few; cdr3_aa: CASSSLAGQGYEQYF; cdr3_nt: TGTGCCAGCAGCTCGTTAGCTGGGCAGGGCTACGAGCAGTACTTC